The clone carrying this T cell receptor (beta chain) has at least ten counts. Its target is not known. The data derive from a study of T cell repertoires in cytomegalovirus infection. Study as a whole: In the study, CMV epitopes included recently identified HLA-C-restricted and well-studied HLA-B-restricted ones. Public TCR beta signatures marked donors with CMV infection and the matching HLA.

Study findings and constraints: In two of eight donors, the top clonotype was HLA-C-restricted CMV-specific. Summed public TCR beta family frequency identified CMV carriers bearing the relevant HLA.

TCRdb re-called the reads through MiXCR, storing one row per CDR3 protein. The sample includes approximately 1,000,000 distinct CDR3 sequences, roughly 30% of them seen just once. CDR1 is SGHTA and CDR2 is FQGNSA in the germline V gene. This CDR3 contains 17 residues. After removal of 5 bases from V and 6 bases from J, the junction contained 17 bases not matched to a gene. Sequencing used cultured CD8+ T cells from PBMCs, obtained from culture after CMV antigen stimulation. The rearrangement links TRBV7-2 to TRBJ2-3; 7 bases map to TRBD2. This clonotype originated in a human donor in good health (CMV status not recorded). Some clones in this sample may be carry-over from other donors' samples. The CDR3 sequence is CASSPRDYSRAPDTQYF. The DNA of the CDR3 is TGTGCCAGCAGCCCGAGGGACTATTCGAGGGCGCCGGATACGCAGTATTTT.